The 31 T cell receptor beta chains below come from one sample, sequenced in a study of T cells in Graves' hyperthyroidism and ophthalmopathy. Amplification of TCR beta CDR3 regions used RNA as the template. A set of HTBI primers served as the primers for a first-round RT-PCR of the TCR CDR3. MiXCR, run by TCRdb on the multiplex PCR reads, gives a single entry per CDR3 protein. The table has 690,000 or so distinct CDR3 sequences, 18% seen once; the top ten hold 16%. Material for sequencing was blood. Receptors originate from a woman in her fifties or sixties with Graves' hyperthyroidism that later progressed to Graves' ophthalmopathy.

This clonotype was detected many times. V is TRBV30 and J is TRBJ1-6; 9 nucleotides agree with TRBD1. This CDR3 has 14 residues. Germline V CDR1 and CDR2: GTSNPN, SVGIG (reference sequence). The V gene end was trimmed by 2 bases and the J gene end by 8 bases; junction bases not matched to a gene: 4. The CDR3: CAWSRRQGDSPLHF. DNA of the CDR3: TGTGCCTGGAGTAGGAGACAGGGGGATTCACCCCTCCACTTT.

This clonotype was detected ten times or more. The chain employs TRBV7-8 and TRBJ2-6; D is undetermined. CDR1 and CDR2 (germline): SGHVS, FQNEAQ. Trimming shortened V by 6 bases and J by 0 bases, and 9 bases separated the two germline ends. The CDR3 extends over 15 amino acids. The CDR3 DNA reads TGTGCCAGCAGACCCTCAGACTCTGGGGCCAACGTCCTGACTTTC. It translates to CASRPSDSGANVLTF.

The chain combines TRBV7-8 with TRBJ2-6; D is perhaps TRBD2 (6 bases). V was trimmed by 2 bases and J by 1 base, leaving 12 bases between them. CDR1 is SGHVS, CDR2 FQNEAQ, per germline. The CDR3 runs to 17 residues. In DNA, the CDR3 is TGTGCCAGCAGCTTAAGGCTAGCGTGGTCTGGGGCCAACGTCCTGACTTTC. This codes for CASSLRLAWSGANVLTF.

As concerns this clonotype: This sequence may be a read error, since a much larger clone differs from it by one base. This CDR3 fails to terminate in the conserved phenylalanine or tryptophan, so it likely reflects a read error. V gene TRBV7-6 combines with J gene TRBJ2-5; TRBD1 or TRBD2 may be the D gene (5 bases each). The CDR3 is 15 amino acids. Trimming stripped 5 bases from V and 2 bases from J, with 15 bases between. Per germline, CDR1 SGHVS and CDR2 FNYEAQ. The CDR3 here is CASSPLRDGQETQYS. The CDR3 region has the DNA TGTGCCAGCAGCCCCCTCCGGGACGGACAAGAGACCCAGTACTCC.

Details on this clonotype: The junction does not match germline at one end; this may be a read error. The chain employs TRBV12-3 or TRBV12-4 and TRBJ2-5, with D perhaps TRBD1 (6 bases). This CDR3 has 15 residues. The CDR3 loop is CVSRKGRGLPETQYF. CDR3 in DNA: TGTGTCAGCCGCAAAGGAAGGGGGTTGCCGGAGACCCAGTACTTC.

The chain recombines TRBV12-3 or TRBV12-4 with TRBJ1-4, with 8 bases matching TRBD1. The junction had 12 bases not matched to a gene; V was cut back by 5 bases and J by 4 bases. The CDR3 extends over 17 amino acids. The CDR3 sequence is CASSPRTGLSDNEKLFF. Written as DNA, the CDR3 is TGTGCCAGCAGTCCTCGGACAGGGTTGAGTGATAATGAAAAACTGTTTTTT.

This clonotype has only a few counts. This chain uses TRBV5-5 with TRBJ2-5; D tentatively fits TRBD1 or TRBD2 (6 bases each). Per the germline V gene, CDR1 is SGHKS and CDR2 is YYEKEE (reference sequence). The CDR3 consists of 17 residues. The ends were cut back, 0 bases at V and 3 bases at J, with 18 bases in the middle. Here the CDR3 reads CASSLAFGGREKETQYF. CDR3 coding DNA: TGTGCCAGCAGCTTGGCATTTGGGGGGCGAGAAAAAGAGACCCAGTACTTC.

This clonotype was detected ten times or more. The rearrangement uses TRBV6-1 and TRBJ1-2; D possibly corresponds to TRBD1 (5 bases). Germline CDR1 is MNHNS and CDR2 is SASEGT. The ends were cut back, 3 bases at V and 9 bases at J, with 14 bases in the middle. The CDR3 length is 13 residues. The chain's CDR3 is CASSEGQGGSYTF. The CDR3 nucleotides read TGTGCCAGCAGTGAGGGGCAGGGAGGAAGCTACACCTTC.

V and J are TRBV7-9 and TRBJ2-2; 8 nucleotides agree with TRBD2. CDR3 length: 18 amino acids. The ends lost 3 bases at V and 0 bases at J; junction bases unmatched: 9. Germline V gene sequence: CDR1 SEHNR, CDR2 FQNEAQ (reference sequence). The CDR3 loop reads CASSFPLRGDPNTGELFF. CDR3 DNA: TGTGCCAGCAGCTTCCCTTTGCGGGGGGACCCGAACACCGGGGAGCTGTTTTTT.

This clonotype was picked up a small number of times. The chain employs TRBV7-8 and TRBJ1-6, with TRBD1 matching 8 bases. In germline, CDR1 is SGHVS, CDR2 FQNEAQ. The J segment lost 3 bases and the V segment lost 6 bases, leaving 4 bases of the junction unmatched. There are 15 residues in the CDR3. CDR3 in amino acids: CASSRTGIYNSPLHF. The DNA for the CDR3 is TGTGCCAGCAGTCGGACAGGGATCTATAATTCACCCCTCCACTTT.

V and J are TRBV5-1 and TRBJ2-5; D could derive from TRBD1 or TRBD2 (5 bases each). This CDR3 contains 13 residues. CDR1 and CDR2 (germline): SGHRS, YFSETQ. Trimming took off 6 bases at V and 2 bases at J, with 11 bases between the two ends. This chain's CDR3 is CASTRDVQETQYF. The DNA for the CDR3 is TGCGCCAGCACCCGGGACGTACAAGAGACCCAGTACTTC.

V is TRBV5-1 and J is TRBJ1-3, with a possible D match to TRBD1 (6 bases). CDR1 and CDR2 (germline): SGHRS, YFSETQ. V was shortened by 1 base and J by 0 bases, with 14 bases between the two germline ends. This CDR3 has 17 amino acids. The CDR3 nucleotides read TGCGCCAGCAGCTTGACATGGACAGATCTCTCTGGAAACACCATATATTTT. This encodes CASSLTWTDLSGNTIYF.

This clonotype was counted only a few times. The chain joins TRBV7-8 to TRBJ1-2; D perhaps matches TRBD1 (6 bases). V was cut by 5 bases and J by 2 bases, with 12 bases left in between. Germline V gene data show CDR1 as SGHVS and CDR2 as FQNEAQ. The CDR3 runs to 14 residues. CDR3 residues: CASSPPGDNYGYTF. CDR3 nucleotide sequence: TGTGCCAGCAGCCCCCCAGGGGACAACTATGGCTACACCTTC. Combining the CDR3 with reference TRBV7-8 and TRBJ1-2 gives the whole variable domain GAGVSQSPRYKVAKRGQDVALRCDPISGHVSLFWYQQALGQGPEFLTYFQNEAQLDKSGLPSDRFFAERPEGSVSTLKIQRTQQEDSAVYLCASSPPGDNYGYTFGSGTRLTVV.

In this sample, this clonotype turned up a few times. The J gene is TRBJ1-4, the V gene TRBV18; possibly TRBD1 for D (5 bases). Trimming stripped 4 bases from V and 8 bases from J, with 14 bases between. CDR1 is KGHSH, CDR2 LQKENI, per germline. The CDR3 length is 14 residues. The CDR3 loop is CASSRSQGREKLFF. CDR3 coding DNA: TGTGCCAGCTCACGGTCCCAGGGCCGGGAAAAACTGTTTTTT.

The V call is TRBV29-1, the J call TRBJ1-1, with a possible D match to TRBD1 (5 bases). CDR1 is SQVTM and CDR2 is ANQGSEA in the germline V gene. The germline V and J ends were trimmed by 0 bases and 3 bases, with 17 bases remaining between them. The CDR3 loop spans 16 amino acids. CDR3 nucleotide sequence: TGCAGCGTTGAAGAGGAGGGGTGGCCTGAGGACACTGAAGCTTTCTTT. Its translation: CSVEEEGWPEDTEAFF.

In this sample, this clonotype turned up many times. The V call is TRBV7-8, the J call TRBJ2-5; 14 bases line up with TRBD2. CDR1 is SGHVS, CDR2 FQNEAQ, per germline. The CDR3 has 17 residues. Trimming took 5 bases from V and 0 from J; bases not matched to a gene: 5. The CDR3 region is CASSPRTSGGYQETQYF. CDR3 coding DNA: TGTGCCAGCAGCCCGAGGACTAGCGGGGGGTACCAAGAGACCCAGTACTTC. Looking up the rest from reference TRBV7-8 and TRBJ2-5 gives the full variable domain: GAGVSQSPRYKVAKRGQDVALRCDPISGHVSLFWYQQALGQGPEFLTYFQNEAQLDKSGLPSDRFFAERPEGSVSTLKIQRTQQEDSAVYLCASSPRTSGGYQETQYFGPGTRLLVL.

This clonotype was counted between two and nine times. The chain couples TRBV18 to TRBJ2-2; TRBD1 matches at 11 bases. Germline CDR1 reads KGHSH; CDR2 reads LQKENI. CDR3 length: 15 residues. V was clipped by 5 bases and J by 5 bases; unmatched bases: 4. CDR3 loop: CASSSGQGATGELFF. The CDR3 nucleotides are TGTGCCAGCTCATCCGGACAGGGGGCGACCGGGGAGCTGTTTTTT.

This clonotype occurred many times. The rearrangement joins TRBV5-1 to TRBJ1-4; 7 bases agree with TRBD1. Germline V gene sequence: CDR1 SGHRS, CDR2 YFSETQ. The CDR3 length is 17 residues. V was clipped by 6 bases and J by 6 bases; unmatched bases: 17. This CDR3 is CASTDFARDTGDEKLFF. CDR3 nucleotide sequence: TGCGCCAGCACCGACTTTGCTCGAGATACAGGGGATGAAAAACTGTTTTTT.

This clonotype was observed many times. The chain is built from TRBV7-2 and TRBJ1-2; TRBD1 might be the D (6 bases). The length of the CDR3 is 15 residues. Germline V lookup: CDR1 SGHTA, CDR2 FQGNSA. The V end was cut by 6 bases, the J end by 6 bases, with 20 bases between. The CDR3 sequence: CASSFPGRGRDGYTF. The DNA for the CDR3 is TGTGCCAGCAGTTTCCCGGGCAGGGGTCGCGATGGCTACACCTTC. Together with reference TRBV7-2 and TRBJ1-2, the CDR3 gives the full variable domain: GAGVSQSPSNKVTEKGKDVELRCDPISGHTALYWYRQSLGQGLEFLIYFQGNSAPDKSGLPSDRFSAERTGGSVSTLTIQRTQQEDSAVYLCASSFPGRGRDGYTFGSGTRLTVV.

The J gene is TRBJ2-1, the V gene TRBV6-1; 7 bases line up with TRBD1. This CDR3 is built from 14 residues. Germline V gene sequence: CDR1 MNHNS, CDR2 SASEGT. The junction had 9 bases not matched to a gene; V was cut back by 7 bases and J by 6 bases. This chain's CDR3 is CASTEGDRVNEQFF. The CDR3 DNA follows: TGTGCCAGCACCGAGGGGGACAGAGTCAATGAGCAGTTCTTC.

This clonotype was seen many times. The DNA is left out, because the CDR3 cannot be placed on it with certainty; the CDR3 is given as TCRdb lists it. CDR3 amino acids: CASSSSKTSWETQYF. The chain employs TRBV6-2 or TRBV6-3 and TRBJ2-5. CDR1 is MNHEY, CDR2 SVGEGT, per germline. The CDR3 sequence runs 15 residues, both termini included.

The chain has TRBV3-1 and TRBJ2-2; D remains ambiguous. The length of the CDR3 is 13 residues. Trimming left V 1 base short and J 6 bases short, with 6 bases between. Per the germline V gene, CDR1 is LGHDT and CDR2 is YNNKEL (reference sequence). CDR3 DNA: TGTGCCAGCAGCCAAGCTAGGGCCGGGGAGCTGTTTTTT. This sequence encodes CASSQARAGELFF.

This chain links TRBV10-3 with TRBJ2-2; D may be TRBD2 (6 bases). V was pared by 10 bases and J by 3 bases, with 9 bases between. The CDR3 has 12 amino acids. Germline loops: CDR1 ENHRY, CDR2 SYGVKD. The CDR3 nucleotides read TGTGCCACCGGGGACTACACCGGGGAGCTGTTTTTT. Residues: CATGDYTGELFF.

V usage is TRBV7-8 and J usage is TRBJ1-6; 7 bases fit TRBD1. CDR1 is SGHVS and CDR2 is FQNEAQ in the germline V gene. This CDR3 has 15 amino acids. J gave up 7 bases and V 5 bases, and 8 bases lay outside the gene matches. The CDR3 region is CASSPRTGPNSPLHF. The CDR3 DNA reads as TGTGCCAGCAGCCCAAGGACAGGACCCAATTCACCCCTCCACTTT. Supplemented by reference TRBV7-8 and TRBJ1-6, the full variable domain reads GAGVSQSPRYKVAKRGQDVALRCDPISGHVSLFWYQQALGQGPEFLTYFQNEAQLDKSGLPSDRFFAERPEGSVSTLKIQRTQQEDSAVYLCASSPRTGPNSPLHFGNGTRLTVT.

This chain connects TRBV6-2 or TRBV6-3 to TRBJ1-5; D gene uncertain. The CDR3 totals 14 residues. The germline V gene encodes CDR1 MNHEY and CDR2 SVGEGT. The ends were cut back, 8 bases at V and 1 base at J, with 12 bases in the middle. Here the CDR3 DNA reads TGTGCCAGCCTGGCGTCAGTCAGCAATCAGCCCCAGCATTTT. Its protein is CASLASVSNQPQHF.

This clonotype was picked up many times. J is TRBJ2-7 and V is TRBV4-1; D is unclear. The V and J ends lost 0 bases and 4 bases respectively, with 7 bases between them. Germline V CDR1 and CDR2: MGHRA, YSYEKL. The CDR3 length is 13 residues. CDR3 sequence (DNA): TGCGCCAGCAGCCAAGATCGACAATACGAGCAGTACTTC. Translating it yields CASSQDRQYEQYF.

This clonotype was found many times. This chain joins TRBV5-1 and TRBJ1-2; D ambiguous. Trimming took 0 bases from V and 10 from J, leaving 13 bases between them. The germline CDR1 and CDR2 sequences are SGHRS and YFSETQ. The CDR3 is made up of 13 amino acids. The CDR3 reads CASSLGESSLYTF. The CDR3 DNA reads TGCGCCAGCAGCTTGGGAGAGAGCTCCCTCTACACCTTC.

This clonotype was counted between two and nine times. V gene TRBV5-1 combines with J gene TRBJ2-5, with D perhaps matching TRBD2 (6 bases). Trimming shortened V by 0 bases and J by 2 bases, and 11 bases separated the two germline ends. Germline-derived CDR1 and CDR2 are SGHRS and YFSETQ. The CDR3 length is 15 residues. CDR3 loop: CASSLGAGSQETQYF. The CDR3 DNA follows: TGCGCCAGCAGCTTGGGGGCGGGGTCTCAAGAGACCCAGTACTTC.

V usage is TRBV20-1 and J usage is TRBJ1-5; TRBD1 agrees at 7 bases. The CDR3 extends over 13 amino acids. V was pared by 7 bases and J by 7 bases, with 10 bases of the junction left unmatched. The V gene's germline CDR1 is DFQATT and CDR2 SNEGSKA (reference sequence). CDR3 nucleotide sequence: TGCAGTGAGTCCACAGGGGTTGGCCAGCCCCAGCATTTT. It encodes CSESTGVGQPQHF.

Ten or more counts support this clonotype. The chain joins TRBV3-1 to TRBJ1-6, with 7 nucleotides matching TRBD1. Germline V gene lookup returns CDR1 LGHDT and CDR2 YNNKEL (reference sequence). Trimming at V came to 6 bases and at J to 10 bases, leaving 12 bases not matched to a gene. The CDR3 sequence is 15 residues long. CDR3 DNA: TGTGCCAGCAGTCCAAGTACAGGGGAGGGATCACCCCTCCACTTT. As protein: CASSPSTGEGSPLHF.

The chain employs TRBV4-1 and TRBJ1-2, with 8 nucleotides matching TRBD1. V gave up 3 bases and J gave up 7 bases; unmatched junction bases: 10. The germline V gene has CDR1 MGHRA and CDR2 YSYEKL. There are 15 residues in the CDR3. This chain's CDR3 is CASSQLTGALGGYTF. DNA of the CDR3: TGCGCCAGCAGCCAGTTGACAGGGGCTCTCGGTGGCTACACCTTC.